This T cell receptor (beta chain) was found in a study of blood T cells in healthy people across ages. A second about 7 to 12 cycle PCR used barcoded and J-beta primers. MiXCR, run by TCRdb on the 5' RACE reads, gives a single entry per CDR3 protein. The table records hundreds of thousands of distinct CDR3 sequences, under 45% of them present only once. Each individual donor underwent a draw of ten milliliters of peripheral blood. V was shortened by 7 bases and J by 2 bases, with 21 bases between the two germline ends. CDR1 and CDR2 (germline): MNHNS, SASEGT. The CDR3 totals 17 residues. The genes are TRBV6-1 and TRBJ2-4; tentatively, D is TRBD1 (6 bases). The clonotype was recovered from a man aged 55 to 69 in good health. Sequenced material: blood. CDR3 amino acids: CASTQGYGNLTKNIQYF. DNA of the CDR3: TGTGCCAGCACCCAGGGGTATGGCAACTTGACCAAAAACATTCAGTACTTC.